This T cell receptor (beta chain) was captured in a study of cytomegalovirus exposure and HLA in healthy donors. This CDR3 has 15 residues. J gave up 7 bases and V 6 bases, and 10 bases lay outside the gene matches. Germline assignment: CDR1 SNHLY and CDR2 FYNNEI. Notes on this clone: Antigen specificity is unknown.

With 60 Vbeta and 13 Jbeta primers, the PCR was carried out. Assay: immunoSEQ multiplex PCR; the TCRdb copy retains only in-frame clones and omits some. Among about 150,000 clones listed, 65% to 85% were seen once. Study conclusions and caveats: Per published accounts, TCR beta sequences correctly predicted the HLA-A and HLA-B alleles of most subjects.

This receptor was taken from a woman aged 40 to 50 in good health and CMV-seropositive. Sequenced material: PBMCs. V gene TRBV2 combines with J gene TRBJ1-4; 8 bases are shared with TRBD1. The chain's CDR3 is CASRGQGGSVEKLFF. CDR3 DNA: TGTGCCAGCAGAGGACAGGGCGGTTCGGTTGAAAAACTGTTTTTT.